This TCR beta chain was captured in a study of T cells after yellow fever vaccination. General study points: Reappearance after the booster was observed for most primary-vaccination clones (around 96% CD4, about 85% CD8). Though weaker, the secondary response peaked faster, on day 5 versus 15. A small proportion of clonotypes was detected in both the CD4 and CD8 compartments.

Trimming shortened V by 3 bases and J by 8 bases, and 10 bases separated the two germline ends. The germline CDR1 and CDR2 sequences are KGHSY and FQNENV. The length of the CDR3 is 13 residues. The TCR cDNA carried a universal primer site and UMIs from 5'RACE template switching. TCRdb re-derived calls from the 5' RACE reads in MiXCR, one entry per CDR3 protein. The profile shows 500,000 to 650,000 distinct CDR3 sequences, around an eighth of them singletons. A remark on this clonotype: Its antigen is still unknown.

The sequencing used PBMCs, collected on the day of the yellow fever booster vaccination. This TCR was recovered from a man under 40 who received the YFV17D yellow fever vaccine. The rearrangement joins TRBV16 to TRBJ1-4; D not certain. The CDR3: CASSHVDGEKLFF. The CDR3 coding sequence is TGTGCCAGCAGCCACGTAGATGGGGAAAAACTGTTTTTT.